This is a list of T cell receptor beta chains from one sample in a study of human T cells and chemical hapten exposure. TCRdb analysed the RACE reads with MiXCR anew, one entry per CDR3 protein. The sample lists 30,000 to 50,000 distinct CDR3 sequences, approximately 11% occurring once. The sample here was whole blood, taken in connection with sensitization to the hapten diphenylcyclopropenone (DPC). The receptors were sampled from a woman aged 40 to 50 with alopecia areata. Some clones in this sample may be carry-over from other donors' samples. The CDR3 runs from the conserved cysteine through the conserved F or W. The D gene is left open where the match is weak. The listing skips clone size in some rows; elsewhere it reads once, few, many or a size class.

cdr3_nt	cdr3_aa	d_call	v_call	clone_size	j_call
TGTGCCAGCAGAGGAGGGTCCAGCTCCTACAATGAGCAGTTCTTC	CASRGGSSSYNEQFF	-	TRBV9	-	TRBJ2-1
TGTGCCAGCAGTCGTTGGAGCGAGCAGTACTTC	CASSRWSEQYF	-	TRBV12-3/TRBV12-4	-	TRBJ2-7
TGCAGCGTTGGTCAGGGACAGGGATCCTACGAGCAGTACTTC	CSVGQGQGSYEQYF	TRBD1	TRBV29-1	many	TRBJ2-7
TGCAGTGCTAGCCGCTCTGTTCCATACGAGCAGTACTTC	CSASRSVPYEQYF	-	TRBV20-1	few	TRBJ2-7
TGTGCCAGCAGTGCCGGGGCCACAGATACGCAGTATTTT	CASSAGATDTQYF	-	TRBV11-3	-	TRBJ2-3
TGTGCCAGTAGTATTGTAAGGGAAAAACTGTTTTTT	CASSIVREKLFF	-	TRBV19	-	TRBJ1-4
TGCGCCAGCAGTCAAGACACTAAAGCGCAGTATTTT	CASSQDTKAQYF	-	TRBV5-1	many	TRBJ2-3
TGTGCCAGCAGTCCCAACCCGCCGAAACAGGGTTTAAGCGAAAAACTGTTTTTT	CASSPNPPKQGLSEKLFF	-	TRBV6-5	many	TRBJ1-4
TGTGCCAGCAGCCTCAATTCCTACAATGAGCAGTTCTTC	CASSLNSYNEQFF	-	TRBV11-3	-	TRBJ2-1
TGCGCCAGCAGCCAAGATCTAGCCGGGGAGCTGTTTTTT	CASSQDLAGELFF	-	TRBV4-3	few	TRBJ2-2
TGTGCCAGCAGCCCTTGGACAGGGTCATATGGCTACACCTTC	CASSPWTGSYGYTF	TRBD1	TRBV28	few	TRBJ1-2
TGCGCCAGCAGCCAGGCCCTCTGGGGGGGATCCCATCAGCCCCAGCATTTT	CASSQALWGGSHQPQHF	-	TRBV4-3	many	TRBJ1-5
TGCAGCGTTACTGACGGGACGATCGCTGAAGCTTTCTTT	CSVTDGTIAEAFF	-	TRBV29-1	-	TRBJ1-1
TGCAGCGTTGAAGATACGGGGGTGGCTTTCTTT	CSVEDTGVAFF	-	TRBV29-1	many	TRBJ1-1
TGTGCCAGCACGCTTAATCAGGGTAATTCACCCCTCCACTTT	CASTLNQGNSPLHF	-	TRBV12-3/TRBV12-4	many	TRBJ1-6
TGTGCCAGCAGCCCCATGGCTCCGGGGTTGTCGGAGACCCAGTACTTC	CASSPMAPGLSETQYF	-	TRBV6-1	many	TRBJ2-5
TGTGCCACCCCCCCGCCCCTCCACTTT	CATPPPLHF	-	TRBV10-3	few	TRBJ1-6
TGTGCCAGCAGTGCCCCCCGAGGGGCGAATGAAAAACTGTTTTTT	CASSAPRGANEKLFF	-	TRBV28	-	TRBJ1-4
TGTGCCAGCAGAACAGACAATCAGCCCCAGCATTTT	CASRTDNQPQHF	-	TRBV2	many	TRBJ1-5
TGTGCCAGCAGAGCCGGGACAGGCTCCTACGAGCAGTACTTC	CASRAGTGSYEQYF	TRBD1	TRBV12-3/TRBV12-4	-	TRBJ2-7
TGCAGCGTTGTCGTCCAGAACTATGGCTACACCTTC	CSVVVQNYGYTF	-	TRBV29-1	many	TRBJ1-2
TGTGCCAGCAGCAAAAGGTGGAAACAACCCTTCTACGAGCAGTACTTC	CASSKRWKQPFYEQYF	-	TRBV21-1	-	TRBJ2-7
TGCGCCAGCAGTTACGGACAGGGGGTTGGCGAGCAGTTCTTC	CASSYGQGVGEQFF	TRBD1	TRBV10-2	-	TRBJ2-1
TGTGCCAGCTCGCCCCGGGACAGGGGAAATGAGCAGTTCTTC	CASSPRDRGNEQFF	TRBD1	TRBV18	few	TRBJ2-1
TGTGCCAGACGGACAGGGCCGAACACTGAAGCTTTCTTT	CARRTGPNTEAFF	TRBD1	TRBV2	-	TRBJ1-1
TGTGCCAGCAGTTACTTCGAGAGATCGAAGGATGGCTACACCTTC	CASSYFERSKDGYTF	-	TRBV6-5	-	TRBJ1-2
TGTGCCAGCACCAAGGACAGGGCGGCTGAAGCTTTCTTT	CASTKDRAAEAFF	TRBD1	TRBV2	-	TRBJ1-1
TGTGCCAGCAGTTTACAGGTTGAGACCCAGTACTTC	CASSLQVETQYF	-	TRBV6-2/TRBV6-3	-	TRBJ2-5
TGCGCCAGCAGGTCGTCCTACAATGAGCAGTTCTTC	CASRSSYNEQFF	-	TRBV5-1	many	TRBJ2-1
TGCAGCCTTACAGGGGATAGCGGGAGGGTATTAGAGACCCAGTACTTC	CSLTGDSGRVLETQYF	TRBD2	TRBV29-1	few	TRBJ2-5
TGTGCCAGCAGTCCCGGGCCTTCGAAACAGTACTTC	CASSPGPSKQYF	-	TRBV28	many	TRBJ2-7
TGCAGTGCTCACGCCGTGGGTACGCAGTATTTT	CSAHAVGTQYF	-	TRBV20-1	few	TRBJ2-3
TGTGCCAGCAGCTTAGGGCGCCATATTGGGAACACTGAAGCTTTCTTT	CASSLGRHIGNTEAFF	-	TRBV11-2	many	TRBJ1-1
TGTGCCAGCAGTCCCCCCGGGGGGGATCTCCGGAGCAATGAGCAGTTCTTC	CASSPPGGDLRSNEQFF	TRBD2	TRBV6-5	few	TRBJ2-1
TGTGCCACCATTGGGAGGAACGAGCAGTACTTC	CATIGRNEQYF	-	TRBV28	-	TRBJ2-7
TGTGCCAGCAGCCCATACACGAACTCTAACTATGGCTACACCTTC	CASSPYTNSNYGYTF	-	TRBV9	-	TRBJ1-2
TGTGCCAGCAGTTTAGGCCAAACAAATTCACCCCTCCACTTT	CASSLGQTNSPLHF	-	TRBV27	-	TRBJ1-6
TGTGCCAGCAGTTTTCTTTGGTCACCCCTCCACTTT	CASSFLWSPLHF	-	TRBV28	many	TRBJ1-6
TGTGCCAGCAGGGGAGGGCGAACAGATACGCAGTATTTT	CASRGGRTDTQYF	TRBD2	TRBV28	-	TRBJ2-3
TGCAGTGGGGCCTGGAACAGGGGCTCCTACGAGCAGTACTTC	CSGAWNRGSYEQYF	TRBD1	TRBV20-1	many	TRBJ2-7
TGTGCCAGCAGTTACGGGGCAGTGCTCAATCAGCCCCAGCATTTT	CASSYGAVLNQPQHF	-	TRBV6-6	many	TRBJ1-5
TGCGCCAGCAGCTTGGCCGGGGACGGCACAGATACGCAGTATTTT	CASSLAGDGTDTQYF	-	TRBV5-1	-	TRBJ2-3
TGTGCCAGCAGAGTGACCCACAGGGCGGCAGGCTACACCTTC	CASRVTHRAAGYTF	-	TRBV28	many	TRBJ1-2
TGCGCCGCCCGGGACCGGGGATTAACCGGGGAGCTGTTTTTT	CAARDRGLTGELFF	-	TRBV10-2	few	TRBJ2-2
TGTGCCAGCAGTCAATACGAGCAGTACTTC	CASSQYEQYF	-	TRBV28	many	TRBJ2-7
TGCAGCACCGGACACTACACAGATACGCAGTATTTT	CSTGHYTDTQYF	-	TRBV29-1	few	TRBJ2-3
TGTGCCAGCAGCTTAGTCACAGGGTCCGATGAGCAGTTCTTC	CASSLVTGSDEQFF	-	TRBV7-2	few	TRBJ2-1
TGTGCCAGCACCTCGTCGAGGAGGAGGGGAGATACGCAGTATTTT	CASTSSRRRGDTQYF	-	TRBV28	-	TRBJ2-3
TGTGCCAGCAGTGCGGAGAATTCACCCCTCCACTTT	CASSAENSPLHF	-	TRBV2	many	TRBJ1-6
TGCAGCGTTACCGGGACAGGGGTTGGCGAGCAGTACTTC	CSVTGTGVGEQYF	TRBD1	TRBV29-1	-	TRBJ2-7
TGTGCCATCAGTACTGGGACAGAAGATCAGCCCCAGCATTTT	CAISTGTEDQPQHF	TRBD1	TRBV10-3	-	TRBJ1-5
TGTGCCAGCTCTACGGGGGCCGGCGAGCAGTACTTC	CASSTGAGEQYF	-	TRBV27	-	TRBJ2-7
TGTGCCAGCAGCCAAGTTGGTGGCGAGGGGACCCAGTACTTC	CASSQVGGEGTQYF	-	TRBV3-1	many	TRBJ2-5
TGTGCCAGCAGAGAGGACGGAGGGGCCGGGGAGCTGTTTTTT	CASREDGGAGELFF	-	TRBV6-4	many	TRBJ2-2
TGTGCCAGCAGCCCTGTGACAGGGAACACTGAAGCTTTCTTT	CASSPVTGNTEAFF	-	TRBV7-9	few	TRBJ1-1
TGTGCCAGCAGCTCGCGACCCGAAGGGGGCGGATCAGATACGCAGTATTTT	CASSSRPEGGGSDTQYF	TRBD1	TRBV9	-	TRBJ2-3
TGTGCCAGCAGTAGGGGATTCCCGAACACCGGGGAGCTGTTTTTT	CASSRGFPNTGELFF	-	TRBV12-3/TRBV12-4	many	TRBJ2-2
TGTGCCAGCTCACCCTTGGAGAACACTGAAGCTTTCTTT	CASSPLENTEAFF	-	TRBV18	-	TRBJ1-1
TGTGCCAGCAGCTTAGCGAGGCGGGGTAGGGATGAGCAGTTCTTC	CASSLARRGRDEQFF	-	TRBV7-2	-	TRBJ2-1
TGTGCCATCAGTGCGACGAACACTGAAGCTTTCTTT	CAISATNTEAFF	-	TRBV10-3	few	TRBJ1-1